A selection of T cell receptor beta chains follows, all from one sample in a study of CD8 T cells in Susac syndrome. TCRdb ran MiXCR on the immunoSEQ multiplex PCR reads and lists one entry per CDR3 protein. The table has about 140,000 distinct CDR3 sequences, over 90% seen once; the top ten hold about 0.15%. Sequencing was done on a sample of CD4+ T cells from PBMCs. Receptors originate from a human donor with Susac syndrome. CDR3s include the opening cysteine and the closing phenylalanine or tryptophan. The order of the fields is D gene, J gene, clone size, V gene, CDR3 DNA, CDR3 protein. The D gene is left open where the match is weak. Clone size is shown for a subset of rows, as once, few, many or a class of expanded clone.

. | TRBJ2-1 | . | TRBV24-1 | TGTGCCACCAGTGATACGAATGGGAGTGAGCAGTTCTTC | CATSDTNGSEQFF
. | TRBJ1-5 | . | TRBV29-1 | TGCAGCGTTGATCAGCCCCAGCATTTT | CSVDQPQHF
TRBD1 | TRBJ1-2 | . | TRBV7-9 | TGTGCCAGCAGCTTAGCATACCCGGGACAGGCGTATGGCTACACCTTC | CASSLAYPGQAYGYTF
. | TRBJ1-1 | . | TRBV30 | TGTGCCTGGAGTGTACGCTGGCAGGAAGCTTTCTTT | CAWSVRWQEAFF
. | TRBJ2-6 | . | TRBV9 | TGTGCCAGCAGCGCCCAGGGGGGTGGTGACTGGACTTTC | CASSAQGGGDWTF
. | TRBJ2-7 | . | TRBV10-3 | TGTGCCACCGCGGGGTTGGTGTACGAGCAGTACTTC | CATAGLVYEQYF
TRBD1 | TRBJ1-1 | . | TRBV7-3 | TGTGCCAGCAGCCCAACGACAGGGCTTGAAGCTTTCTTT | CASSPTTGLEAFF
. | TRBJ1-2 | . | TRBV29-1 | TGCAGCATCCTGGTGGGGATCTATGGCTACACCTTC | CSILVGIYGYTF
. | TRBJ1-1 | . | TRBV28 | TGTGCCAGCAGTTTAAGGGGGACACCGAAGGGGAACACTGAAGCTTTCTTT | CASSLRGTPKGNTEAFF
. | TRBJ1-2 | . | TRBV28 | TGTGCCAGCAGTCTCCCGCGCGGGCATGGCTACACCTTC | CASSLPRGHGYTF
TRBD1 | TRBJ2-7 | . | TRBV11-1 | TGTGCCAGCAGCCGGACAGGGAGTCTCAACGAGCAGTACTTC | CASSRTGSLNEQYF
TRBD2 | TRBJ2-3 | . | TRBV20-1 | TGCAGTGCTAGAGCTCAATTTGGGACTAGCGGCACAGATACGCAGTATTTT | CSARAQFGTSGTDTQYF
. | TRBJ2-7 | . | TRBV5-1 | TGCGCCAGCAGCTCTATGCGGTCCTACGAGCAGTACTTC | CASSSMRSYEQYF
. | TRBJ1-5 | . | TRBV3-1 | TGTGCCAGCAGCCTAACCGGACCGCCCAATCAGCCCCAGCATTTT | CASSLTGPPNQPQHF
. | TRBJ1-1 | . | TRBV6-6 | TGTGCCAGCAGTCCCGAGGTTAGGCTAGCTAAAGCTTTCTTT | CASSPEVRLAKAFF
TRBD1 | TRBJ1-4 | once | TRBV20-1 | TGCAGTGCCTCCCGGACAGGGGGCTATGAAAAACTGTTTTTT | CSASRTGGYEKLFF
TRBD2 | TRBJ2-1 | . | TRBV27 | TGTGCCAGTTCCATTCGGGTGACTAGCGGCTTTCACAATGAGCAGTTCTTC | CASSIRVTSGFHNEQFF
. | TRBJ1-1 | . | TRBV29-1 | TGCAGCGTTGAAATAGGGCCAGGGGACGCTTTCTTT | CSVEIGPGDAFF
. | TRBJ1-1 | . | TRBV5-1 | TGCGCCAGCAGCTTGGGTGGCAAGAACACTGAAGCTTTCTTT | CASSLGGKNTEAFF
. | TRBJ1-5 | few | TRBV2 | TGTGCCAGCAGTCCGGGGAGCAATCAGCCCCAGCATTTT | CASSPGSNQPQHF
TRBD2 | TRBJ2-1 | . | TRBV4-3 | TGCGCCAGCAGCCGGACTAGCGGGATTAACAATGAGCAGTTCTTC | CASSRTSGINNEQFF
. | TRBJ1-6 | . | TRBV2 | TGTGCCAGCAGGGGCCAGGGGAATAATTCACCCCTCCACTTT | CASRGQGNNSPLHF
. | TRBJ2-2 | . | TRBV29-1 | TGCAGCGTACTGCTGAGTACGAACACCGGGGAGCTGTTTTTT | CSVLLSTNTGELFF
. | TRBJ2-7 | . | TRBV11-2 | TGTGCCAGCAGCACTGGGACCACGATGGGAGACTTC | CASSTGTTMGDF
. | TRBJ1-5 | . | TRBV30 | TGTGCCTGGAGTCTGGGTCCCAATCAGCCCCAGCATTTT | CAWSLGPNQPQHF
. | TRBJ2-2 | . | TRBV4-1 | TGCGCCAGCAGCCAATTTTTAGGGGACACCGGGGAGCTGTTTTTT | CASSQFLGDTGELFF
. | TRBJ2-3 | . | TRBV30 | TGTGCCTGGAGTGTAGGGCTTGGCGGGAATACGCAGTATTTT | CAWSVGLGGNTQYF
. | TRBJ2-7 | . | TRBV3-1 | TGTGCCAGCAGCCAAGAAAGGGGCAGGCGCGAGCAGTACTTC | CASSQERGRREQYF
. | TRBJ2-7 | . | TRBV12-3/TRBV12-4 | TGTGCCAGCAGTTATACACGGTCCCACGAGCAGTACTTC | CASSYTRSHEQYF
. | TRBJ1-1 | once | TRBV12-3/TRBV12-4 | TGTGCCAGCAGTTTCGTGATGGCCGCTGAAGCTTTCTTT | CASSFVMAAEAFF
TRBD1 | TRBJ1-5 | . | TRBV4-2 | TGTGCCAGCAGCCAATTGTTTGGCAGGGGGTATCGCGGTAATAGCAATCAGCCCCAGCATTTT | CASSQLFGRGYRGNSNQPQHF
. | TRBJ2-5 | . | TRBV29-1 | TGCAGCGTTGCGGAATGGACAGCACAAGAGACCCAGTACTTC | CSVAEWTAQETQYF
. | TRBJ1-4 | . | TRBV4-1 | TGCGCCAGCAGCCAAGGACGGATTAATGAAAAACTGTTTTTT | CASSQGRINEKLFF
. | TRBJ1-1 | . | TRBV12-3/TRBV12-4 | TGTGCCAGCAGTTTTTTCCCAGGGAACACTGAAGCTTTCTTT | CASSFFPGNTEAFF
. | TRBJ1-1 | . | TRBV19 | TGTGCCAGTAGTACAGGGGTGAGCACTGAAGCTTTCTTT | CASSTGVSTEAFF
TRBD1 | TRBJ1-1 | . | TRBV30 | TGTGCCTGGAGTAGACAGGGGGCTTCTGTCACTGAAGCTTTCTTT | CAWSRQGASVTEAFF
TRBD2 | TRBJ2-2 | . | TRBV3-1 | TGTGCCAGCAGCCAACGACTAGCACCGACCGCGGAGGAGCTGTTTTTT | CASSQRLAPTAEELFF
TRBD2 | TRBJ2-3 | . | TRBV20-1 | TGCAGTGCTAAGACTAGCGGGATTAGCACAGATACGCAGTATTTT | CSAKTSGISTDTQYF
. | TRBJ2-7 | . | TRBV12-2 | TGTGCAAGTCGCTTAGCGCGGGACAACTCCTACGAGCAGTACTTC | CASRLARDNSYEQYF
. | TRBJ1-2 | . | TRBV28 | TGTGCCAGCAGGCCCGCAGGGGAAGACTATGGCTACACCTTC | CASRPAGEDYGYTF
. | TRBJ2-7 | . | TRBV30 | TGTGCCTGGAGTGCCTCCAACTACGAGCAGTACTTC | CAWSASNYEQYF
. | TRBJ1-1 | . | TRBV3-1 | TGTGCCAGCAGCCAAGGTCAGGGATCAGCTTTCTTT | CASSQGQGSAFF
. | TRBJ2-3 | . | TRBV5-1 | TGCGCCAGCAGCCGGGACCATAGCACAGATACGCAGTATTTT | CASSRDHSTDTQYF
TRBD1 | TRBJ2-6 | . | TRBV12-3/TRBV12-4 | TGTGCCAGCAGTTTTCGGGGTTTAAGACAGGGGGCTGATGGGGCCAACGTCCTGACTTTC | CASSFRGLRQGADGANVLTF
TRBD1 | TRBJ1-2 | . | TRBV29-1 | TGCAGCGTTCGCGGGACCGGGACAGGGGCTGGCTACACCTTC | CSVRGTGTGAGYTF
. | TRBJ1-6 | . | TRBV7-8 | TGTGCCAGCAGCTTAGGGCAGGGTAACAATTCACCCCTCCACTTT | CASSLGQGNNSPLHF
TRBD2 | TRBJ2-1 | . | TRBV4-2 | TGTGCCAGCAGCCAAGACGGGGGGGGCAATGAGCAGTTCTTC | CASSQDGGGNEQFF
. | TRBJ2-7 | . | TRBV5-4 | TGTGCCAGCAGCTTGGACAGGGTCGAGCAGTACTTC | CASSLDRVEQYF
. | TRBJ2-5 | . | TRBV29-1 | TGCAGCGTTGATAGGCTTAAAGAGACCCAGTACTTC | CSVDRLKETQYF
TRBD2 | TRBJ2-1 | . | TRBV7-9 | TGTGCCAGCAGCTTTAGCGGGGGCAACCGATACAATGAGCAGTTCTTC | CASSFSGGNRYNEQFF
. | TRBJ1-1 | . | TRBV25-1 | TGTGCCAGCAGTGAATCGCCGGCCCACACTGAAGCTTTCTTT | CASSESPAHTEAFF
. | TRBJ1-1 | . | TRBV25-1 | TGTGCCAGCAGTGAGTCCAGGGCGAACACTGAAGCTTTCTTT | CASSESRANTEAFF
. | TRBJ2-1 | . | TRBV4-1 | TGCGCCAGCAGCCCCATTCCCGTTAATACGGGGCAGTTCTTC | CASSPIPVNTGQFF
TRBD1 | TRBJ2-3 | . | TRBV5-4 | TGTGCCAGCAGCTCGGGACAGGTGACAGATACGCAGTATTTT | CASSSGQVTDTQYF
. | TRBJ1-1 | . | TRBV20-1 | TGCAGTGCTAGCGGTGGAGGGGCCACTGAAGCTTTCTTT | CSASGGGATEAFF
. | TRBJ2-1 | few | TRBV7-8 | TGTGCCAGCAGCCAATCGTACAATGAGCAGTTCTTC | CASSQSYNEQFF
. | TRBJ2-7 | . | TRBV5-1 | TGCGCCAGCAGCTTGTCAGCAGGGGCCTACGAGCAGTACTTC | CASSLSAGAYEQYF
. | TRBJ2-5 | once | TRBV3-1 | TGTGCCAGCAGCCAAGATAGGGACCACGGGGCCCAGTACTTC | CASSQDRDHGAQYF
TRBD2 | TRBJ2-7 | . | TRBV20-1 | TGCAGTGCTAGAGATCCACAGCGGGGGTACTCCTACGAGCAGTACTTC | CSARDPQRGYSYEQYF
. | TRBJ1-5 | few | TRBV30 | TGTGCCTGGAGTCCCGGAAGCAATCAGCCCCAGCATTTT | CAWSPGSNQPQHF